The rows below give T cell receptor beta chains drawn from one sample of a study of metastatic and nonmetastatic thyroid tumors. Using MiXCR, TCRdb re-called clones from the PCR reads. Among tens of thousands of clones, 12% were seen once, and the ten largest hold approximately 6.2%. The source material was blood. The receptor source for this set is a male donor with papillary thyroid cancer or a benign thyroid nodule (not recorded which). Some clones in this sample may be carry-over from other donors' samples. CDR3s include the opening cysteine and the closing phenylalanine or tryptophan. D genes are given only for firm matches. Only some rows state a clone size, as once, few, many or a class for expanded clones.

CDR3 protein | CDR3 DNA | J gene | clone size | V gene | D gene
CASSQTKHLQGTVSNEQFF | TGTGCCAGCAGTCAAACTAAACACCTCCAGGGGACAGTGTCCAATGAGCAGTTCTTC | TRBJ2-1 | many | TRBV6-5 | TRBD1
CASSFGLAGGPGETQYF | TGTGCCAGCAGCTTCGGACTAGCGGGGGGGCCGGGAGAGACCCAGTACTTC | TRBJ2-5 | . | TRBV7-2 | TRBD2
CASSPGQGGGELFF | TGTGCCAGCAGCCCGGGACAGGGGGGCGGGGAGCTGTTTTTT | TRBJ2-2 | . | TRBV2 | TRBD1
CASSEQGNTEAFF | TGTGCCAGCAGTGAACAGGGGAACACTGAAGCTTTCTTT | TRBJ1-1 | few | TRBV6-4 | .
CEGSLWANPNYGYTF | TGTGAAGGCAGCTTATGGGCAAACCCTAACTATGGCTACACCTTC | TRBJ1-2 | . | TRBV7-9 | .
CASSVLTEAFF | TGTGCCAGCAGTGTCCTGACTGAAGCTTTCTTT | TRBJ1-1 | many | TRBV2 | .
CASSTPGQGAGQYF | TGTGCCAGCAGCACTCCGGGACAGGGGGCTGGGCAGTACTTC | TRBJ2-7 | many | TRBV11-2 | TRBD1
CAWSVKPSGANVLTF | TGTGCCTGGAGTGTAAAGCCCTCTGGGGCCAACGTCCTGACTTTC | TRBJ2-6 | many | TRBV30 | .
CASRPNSNQPQHF | TGTGCCAGCAGACCTAATAGCAATCAGCCCCAGCATTTT | TRBJ1-5 | medium-sized | TRBV6-1 | .
CASALREKDTQYF | TGTGCCAGCGCTTTGCGGGAGAAAGATACGCAGTATTTT | TRBJ2-3 | many | TRBV2 | TRBD2
CASRPQGQETQYF | TGTGCCAGTAGACCACAGGGGCAAGAGACCCAGTACTTC | TRBJ2-5 | many | TRBV28 | TRBD1
CASSYGTGGYEQYF | TGTGCCAGCAGTTACGGGACAGGGGGCTACGAGCAGTACTTC | TRBJ2-7 | medium-sized | TRBV6-2/TRBV6-3 | TRBD1
CASSQREDTRAPLHF | TGCGCCAGCAGCCAAAGGGAGGACACCAGAGCACCCCTCCACTTT | TRBJ1-6 | many | TRBV4-1 | .
CASSLLAVPYNEQFF | TGTGCCAGCAGCCTACTAGCGGTCCCCTACAATGAGCAGTTCTTC | TRBJ2-1 | many | TRBV14 | TRBD2
CASSQGSTSGRKEQFF | TGTGCCAGCAGCCAGGGTTCGACTAGCGGGAGGAAGGAGCAGTTCTTC | TRBJ2-1 | many | TRBV4-2 | TRBD2
CASSGGDRRSEQYF | TGTGCCAGCAGCGGGGGGGACAGGCGAAGCGAGCAGTACTTC | TRBJ2-7 | . | TRBV4-2 | .
CASSSTTSGSYNEQFF | TGTGCCAGTAGTTCCACGACTAGCGGGTCCTACAATGAGCAGTTCTTC | TRBJ2-1 | many | TRBV19 | TRBD2
CASSYDRGYEQYF | TGTGCCAGCAGCTACGACAGGGGTTACGAGCAGTACTTC | TRBJ2-7 | . | TRBV7-2 | TRBD1
CASSLKMNTEAFF | TGTGCCAGCAGCCTTAAGATGAACACTGAAGCTTTCTTT | TRBJ1-1 | many | TRBV3-1 | .
CASSSGPSSYNEQFF | TGTGCCAGCAGCTCCGGGCCGAGCTCCTACAATGAGCAGTTCTTC | TRBJ2-1 | many | TRBV5-4 | .